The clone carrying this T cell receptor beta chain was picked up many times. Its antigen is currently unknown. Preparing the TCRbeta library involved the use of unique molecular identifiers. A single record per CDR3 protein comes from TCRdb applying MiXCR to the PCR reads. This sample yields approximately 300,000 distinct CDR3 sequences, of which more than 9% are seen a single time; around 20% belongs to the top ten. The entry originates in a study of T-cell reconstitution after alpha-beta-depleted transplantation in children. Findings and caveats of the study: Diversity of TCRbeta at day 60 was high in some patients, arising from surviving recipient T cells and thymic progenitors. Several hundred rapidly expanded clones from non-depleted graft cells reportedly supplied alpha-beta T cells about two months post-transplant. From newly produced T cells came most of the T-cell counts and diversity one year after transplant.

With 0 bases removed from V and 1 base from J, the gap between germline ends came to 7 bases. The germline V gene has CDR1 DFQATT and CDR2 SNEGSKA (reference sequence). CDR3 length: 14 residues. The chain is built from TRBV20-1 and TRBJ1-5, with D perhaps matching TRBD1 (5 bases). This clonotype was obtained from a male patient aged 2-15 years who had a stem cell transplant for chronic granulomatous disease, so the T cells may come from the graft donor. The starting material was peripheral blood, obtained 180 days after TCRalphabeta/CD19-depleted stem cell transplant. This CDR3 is CSARDWDSNQPQHF. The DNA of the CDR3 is TGCAGTGCTAGAGATTGGGACAGCAATCAGCCCCAGCATTTT.